Listed below are T cell receptor beta chains from one sample, sequenced in a study of blood T cells in healthy people across ages. MiXCR, applied by TCRdb to the 5' RACE reads, yields one record per CDR3 protein. Of about 640,000 distinct CDR3 sequences in the sample, about 30% were seen once. Sequences were obtained from blood. Receptors were obtained from an elderly woman in good health. CDR3s include the opening cysteine and the closing phenylalanine or tryptophan. The D gene is left open where the match is weak. Clone size, where shown, is once, few, many, or a class for clones that have expanded.

15 TRBD1 TRBJ1-5 TRBV2 . TGTGCCAGCACACCACACAGGGGTGGTTCTCAGCCCCAGCATTTT CASTPHRGGSQPQHF
18 TRBD1 TRBJ1-2 TRBV7-2 many TGTGCCAGCAGCCCAGCGGACAGACAGGGCGGGTTTTACTATGGCTACACCTTC CASSPADRQGGFYYGYTF
15 . TRBJ1-1 TRBV5-1 . TGCGCCAGCACCTCCCAGGGTCCAGGGAACACTGAAGCTTTCTTT CASTSQGPGNTEAFF
15 . TRBJ1-5 TRBV20-1 . TGCAGTGCTAGAGATGGAGAGGGTCCCAATCAGCCCCAGCATTTT CSARDGEGPNQPQHF
16 . TRBJ2-1 TRBV27 many TGTGCCAGCAGTGGGCTTCTAGCCGAAACCTACAATGAGCAGTTCTTC CASSGLLAETYNEQFF
14 . TRBJ2-7 TRBV5-1 once TGCGCCAGCAGGCTAGGGCTAAACTCCTACGAGCAGTACTTC CASRLGLNSYEQYF
15 . TRBJ2-3 TRBV12-3/TRBV12-4 . TGTGCCAGCAGCTCTGAGGGAGTGAGAGCAGATGTGCAGTATTTT CASSSEGVRADVQYF
14 . TRBJ2-3 TRBV6-4 many TGTGCCAGCAGTGAGGACAGTAGCACAGATACGCAGTATTTT CASSEDSSTDTQYF
15 TRBD1 TRBJ2-5 TRBV14 many TGTGCCAGCAGCCAAGTCAGGACAGGGACGGGGACCCAGTACTTC CASSQVRTGTGTQYF
15 . TRBJ1-4 TRBV10-3 . TGTGCCATTTCGATTCGGCTAGGACCCAATGAAAAACTGTTTTTT CAISIRLGPNEKLFF
14 . TRBJ2-7 TRBV20-1 . TGCAGTGCTAGCCACACCCTTAAGGCCTACGAGCAGTACTTC CSASHTLKAYEQYF
15 . TRBJ2-5 TRBV5-6 many TGTGCCAGCAGCTTCCTCAGGGGCTTAAGAGAGACCCAGTACTTC CASSFLRGLRETQYF
16 TRBD1 TRBJ1-2 TRBV28 . TGTGCCAGCAGTCTCCAGGACAGGGTTCAAATGTTGGGCTACACCTTC CASSLQDRVQMLGYTF
14 . TRBJ1-1 TRBV7-2 . TGTGCCAGCACCGGGGTATCTACGAACACTGAAGCTTTCTTT CASTGVSTNTEAFF
15 . TRBJ1-1 TRBV5-1 . TGCGCCAGCAGCTTGGCCGGGACACCGAACACTGAAGCTTTCTTT CASSLAGTPNTEAFF
15 TRBD2 TRBJ2-7 TRBV11-1 . TGTGCCAGCAGCTTACAGAATAGCGGGGCCTACGAGCAGTACTTC CASSLQNSGAYEQYF
16 . TRBJ1-6 TRBV7-8 few TGTGCCAGCAGCTCAATACGTGGGGGCTATAGCTCACCCCTCCACTTT CASSSIRGGYSSPLHF
14 . TRBJ1-1 TRBV9 many TGTGCCAGCAGCGTTTCTCACTTTGACACTGAAGCTTTCTTT CASSVSHFDTEAFF
16 . TRBJ1-5 TRBV6-1 many TGTGCCAGCAGTGCCAGGGGCCGGAATAGCAATCAGCCCCAGCATTTT CASSARGRNSNQPQHF
16 . TRBJ1-1 TRBV5-1 . TGCGCCAGCAGCTTGGCCTCTGGAGACATGAACACTGAAGCTTTCTTT CASSLASGDMNTEAFF
11 . TRBJ2-3 TRBV12-3/TRBV12-4 . TGTGCCAGCAGCCGGGTAGATGCGCAGTATTTT CASSRVDAQYF
16 TRBD2 TRBJ2-1 TRBV5-1 once TGCGCCAGCAGGGCCTCCGGGACTAGCGGCTACAATGAGCAGTTCTTC CASRASGTSGYNEQFF